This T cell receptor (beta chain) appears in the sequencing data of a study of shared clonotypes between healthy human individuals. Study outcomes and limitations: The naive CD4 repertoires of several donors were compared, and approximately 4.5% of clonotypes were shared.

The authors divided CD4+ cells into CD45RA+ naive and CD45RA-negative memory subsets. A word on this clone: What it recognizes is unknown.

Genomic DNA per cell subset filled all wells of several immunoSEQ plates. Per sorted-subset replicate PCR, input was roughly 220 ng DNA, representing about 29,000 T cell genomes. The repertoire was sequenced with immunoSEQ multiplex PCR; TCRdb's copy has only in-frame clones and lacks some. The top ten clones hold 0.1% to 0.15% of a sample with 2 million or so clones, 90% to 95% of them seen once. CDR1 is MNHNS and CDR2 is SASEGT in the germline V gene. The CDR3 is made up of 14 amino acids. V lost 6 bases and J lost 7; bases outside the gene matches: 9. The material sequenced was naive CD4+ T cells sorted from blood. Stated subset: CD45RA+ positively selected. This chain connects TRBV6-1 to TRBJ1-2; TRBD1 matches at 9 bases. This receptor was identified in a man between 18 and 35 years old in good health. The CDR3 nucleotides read TGTGCCAGCAGCGAAACAGGGGGCTGGCGTGGCTACACCTTC. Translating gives CASSETGGWRGYTF.